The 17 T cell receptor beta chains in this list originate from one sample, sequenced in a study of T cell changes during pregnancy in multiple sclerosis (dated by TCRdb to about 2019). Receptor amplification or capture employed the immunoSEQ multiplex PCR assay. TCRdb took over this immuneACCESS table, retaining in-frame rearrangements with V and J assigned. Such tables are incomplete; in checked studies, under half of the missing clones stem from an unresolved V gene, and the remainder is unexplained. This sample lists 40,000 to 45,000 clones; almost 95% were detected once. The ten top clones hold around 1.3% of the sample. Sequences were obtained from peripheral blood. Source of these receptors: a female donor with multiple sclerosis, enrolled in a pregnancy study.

The CDR3 protein is CASSKGAGGGNTIYF. CDR3 nucleotides: TGTGCCAGCAGCAAAGGGGCAGGGGGGGGAAACACCATATATTTT. The chain carries TRBV21-1 and TRBJ1-3; the table's D call, TRBD1, has no DNA check behind it. TRBV21-1 is a pseudogene segment. The CDR3 is made up of 15 amino acids.

In DNA, the CDR3 is TGTGCCAGCAGCCCCAGGACAGGAACGAACACTGAAGCTTTCTTT. Amino acids: CASSPRTGTNTEAFF. This rearrangement joins TRBV7-3 to TRBJ1-1; 7 bases agree with TRBD1. The CDR3 consists of 15 residues. CDR1 is SGHTA, CDR2 FQGTGA, per germline. V lost 5 bases to trimming and J lost 1 base; unmatched junction nucleotides: 7.

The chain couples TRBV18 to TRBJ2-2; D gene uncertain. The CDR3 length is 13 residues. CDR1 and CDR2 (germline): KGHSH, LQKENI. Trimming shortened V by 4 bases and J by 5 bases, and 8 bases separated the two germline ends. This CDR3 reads CASSRLETGELFF. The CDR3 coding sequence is TGTGCCAGCTCACGATTGGAAACCGGGGAGCTGTTTTTT.

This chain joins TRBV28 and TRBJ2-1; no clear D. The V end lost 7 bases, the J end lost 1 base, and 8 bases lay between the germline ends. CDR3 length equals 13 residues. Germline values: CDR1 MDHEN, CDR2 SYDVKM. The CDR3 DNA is TGTGCCAGCATCCCAAGTTCCTACAATGAGCAGTTCTTC. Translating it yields CASIPSSYNEQFF.

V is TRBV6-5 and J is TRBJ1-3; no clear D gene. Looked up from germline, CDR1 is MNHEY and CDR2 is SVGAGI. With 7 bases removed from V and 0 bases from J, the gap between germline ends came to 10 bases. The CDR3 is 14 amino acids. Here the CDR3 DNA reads TGTGCCAGCACTACTGCTTCCTCTGGAAACACCATATATTTT. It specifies CASTTASSGNTIYF.

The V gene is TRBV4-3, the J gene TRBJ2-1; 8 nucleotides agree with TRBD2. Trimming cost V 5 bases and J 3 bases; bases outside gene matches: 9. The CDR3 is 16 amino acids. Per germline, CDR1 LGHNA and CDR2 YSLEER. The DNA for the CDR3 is TGCGCCAGCAGCAACAATCGGCTAGCGGGCTACAATGAGCAGTTCTTC. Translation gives CASSNNRLAGYNEQFF.

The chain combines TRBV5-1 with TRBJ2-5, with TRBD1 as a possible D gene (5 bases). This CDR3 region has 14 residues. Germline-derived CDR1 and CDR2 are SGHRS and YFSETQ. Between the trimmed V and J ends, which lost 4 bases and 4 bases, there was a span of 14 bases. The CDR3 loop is CASSPSGMGETQYF. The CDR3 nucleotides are TGCGCCAGCAGCCCGTCAGGGATGGGAGAGACCCAGTACTTC.

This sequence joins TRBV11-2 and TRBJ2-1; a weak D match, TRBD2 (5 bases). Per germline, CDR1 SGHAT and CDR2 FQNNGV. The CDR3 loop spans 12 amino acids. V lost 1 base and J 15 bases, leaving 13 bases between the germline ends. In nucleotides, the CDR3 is TGTGCCAGCAGCTTAGTGGCTACGGGGTGGTTCTTC. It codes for CASSLVATGWFF.

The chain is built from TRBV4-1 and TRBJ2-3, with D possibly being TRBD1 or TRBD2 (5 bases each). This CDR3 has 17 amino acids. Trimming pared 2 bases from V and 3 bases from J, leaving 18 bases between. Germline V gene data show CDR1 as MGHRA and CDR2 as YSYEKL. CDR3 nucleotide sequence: TGCGCCAGCAGCCAAAGAGAGGGGTCTGCGGGTACAGATACGCAGTATTTT. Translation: CASSQREGSAGTDTQYF.

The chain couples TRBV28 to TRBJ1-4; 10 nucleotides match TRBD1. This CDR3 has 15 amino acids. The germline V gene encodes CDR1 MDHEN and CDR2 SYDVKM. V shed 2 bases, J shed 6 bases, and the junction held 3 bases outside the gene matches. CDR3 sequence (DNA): TGTGCCAGCAGTTTAACGGGACAGGGGTATGAAAAACTGTTTTTT. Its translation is CASSLTGQGYEKLFF.

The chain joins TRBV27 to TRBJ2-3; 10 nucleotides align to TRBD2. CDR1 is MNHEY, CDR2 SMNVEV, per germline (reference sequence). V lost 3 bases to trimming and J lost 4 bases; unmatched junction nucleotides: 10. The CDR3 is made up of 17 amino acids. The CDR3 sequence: CASSFSSLAGFSDTQYF. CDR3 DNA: TGTGCCAGCAGTTTCTCCTCACTAGCGGGATTTTCAGATACGCAGTATTTT.

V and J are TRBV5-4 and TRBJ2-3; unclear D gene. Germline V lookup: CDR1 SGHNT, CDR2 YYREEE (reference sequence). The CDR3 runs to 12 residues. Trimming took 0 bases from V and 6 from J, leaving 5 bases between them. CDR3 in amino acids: CASSLELDTQYF. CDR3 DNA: TGTGCCAGCAGCTTGGAACTGGATACGCAGTATTTT.

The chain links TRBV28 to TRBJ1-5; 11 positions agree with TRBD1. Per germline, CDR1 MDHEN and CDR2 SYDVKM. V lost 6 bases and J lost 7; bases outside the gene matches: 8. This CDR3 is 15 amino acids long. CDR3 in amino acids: CASSSGQGAEQPQHF. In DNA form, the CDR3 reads TGTGCCAGCAGCTCCGGACAGGGGGCGGAACAGCCCCAGCATTTT.

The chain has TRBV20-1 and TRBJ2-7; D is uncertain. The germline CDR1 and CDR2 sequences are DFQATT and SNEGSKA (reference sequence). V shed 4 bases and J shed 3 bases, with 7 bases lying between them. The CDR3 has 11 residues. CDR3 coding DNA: TGCAGTGCTATTCTAGGCTACGAGCAGTACTTC. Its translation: CSAILGYEQYF.

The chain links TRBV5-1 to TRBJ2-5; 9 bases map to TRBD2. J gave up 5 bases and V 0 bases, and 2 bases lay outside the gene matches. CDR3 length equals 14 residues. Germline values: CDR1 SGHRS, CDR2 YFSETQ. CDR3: CASSLGGRGETQYF. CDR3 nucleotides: TGCGCCAGCAGCTTGGGCGGGAGGGGCGAGACCCAGTACTTC.

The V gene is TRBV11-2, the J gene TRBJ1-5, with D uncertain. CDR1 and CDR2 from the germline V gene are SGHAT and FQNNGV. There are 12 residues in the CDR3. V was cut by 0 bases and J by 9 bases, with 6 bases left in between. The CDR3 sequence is CASSLDSGPQHF. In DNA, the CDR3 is TGTGCCAGCAGCTTAGATAGTGGGCCCCAGCATTTT. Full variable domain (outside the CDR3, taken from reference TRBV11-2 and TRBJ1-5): EAGVAQSPRYKIIEKRQSVAFWCNPISGHATLYWYQQILGQGPKLLIQFQNNGVVDDSQLPKDRFSAERLKGVDSTLKIQPAKLEDSAVYLCASSLDSGPQHFGDGTRLSIL.

The CDR3 DNA is TGCGCCAGCAGCCAAAAAAGACTTTGGGACAGGGCTCCTGGCGGCTACACCTTC. It yields the protein CASSQKRLWDRAPGGYTF. This chain connects TRBV4-1 to TRBJ1-2; TRBD1 matches 9 bases. V trimming: 2 bases; J trimming: 8 bases; junction bases outside the gene matches: 18. The CDR3 is 18 residues long. Germline values: CDR1 MGHRA, CDR2 YSYEKL.